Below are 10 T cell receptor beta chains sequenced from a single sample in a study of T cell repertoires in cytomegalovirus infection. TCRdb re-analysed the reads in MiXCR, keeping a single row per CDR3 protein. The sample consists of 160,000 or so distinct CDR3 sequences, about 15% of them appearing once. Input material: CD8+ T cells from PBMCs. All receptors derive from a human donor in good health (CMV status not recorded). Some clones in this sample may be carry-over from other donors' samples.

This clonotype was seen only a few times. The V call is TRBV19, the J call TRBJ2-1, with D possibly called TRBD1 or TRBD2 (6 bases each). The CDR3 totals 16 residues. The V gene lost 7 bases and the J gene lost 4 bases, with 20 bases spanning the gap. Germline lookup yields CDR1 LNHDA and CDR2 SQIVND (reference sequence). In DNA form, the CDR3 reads TGTGCCAGTACCCTAGGGGGGACTCCCTCATACAATGAGCAGTTCTTC. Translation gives CASTLGGTPSYNEQFF.

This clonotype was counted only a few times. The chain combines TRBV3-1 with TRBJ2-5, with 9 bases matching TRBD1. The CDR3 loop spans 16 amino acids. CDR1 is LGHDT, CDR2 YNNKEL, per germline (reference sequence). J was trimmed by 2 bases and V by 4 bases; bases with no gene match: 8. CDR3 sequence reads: CASSLQGQGPQETQYF. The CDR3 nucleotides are TGTGCCAGCAGCCTCCAGGGACAGGGACCACAAGAGACCCAGTACTTC.

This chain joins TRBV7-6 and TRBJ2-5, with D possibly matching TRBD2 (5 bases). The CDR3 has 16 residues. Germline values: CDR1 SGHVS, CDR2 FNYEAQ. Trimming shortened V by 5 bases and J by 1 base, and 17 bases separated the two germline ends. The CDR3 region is CASSPRGRTPQETQYF. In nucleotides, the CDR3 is TGTGCCAGCAGCCCCCGGGGTAGGACCCCCCAAGAGACCCAGTACTTC.

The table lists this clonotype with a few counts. CDR3 DNA: TGTGCCAGCAGGGCCGGGGTAGCGGGAAATCGGCGTGAGCAGTTCTTC. Translating it yields CASRAGVAGNRREQFF. The chain has TRBV6-2 or TRBV6-3 and TRBJ2-1; 8 nucleotides line up with TRBD2. Germline lookup yields CDR1 MNHEY and CDR2 SVGEGT. Unmatched junction bases numbered 16, after V lost 6 bases and J lost 9 bases. CDR3 length: 16 amino acids.

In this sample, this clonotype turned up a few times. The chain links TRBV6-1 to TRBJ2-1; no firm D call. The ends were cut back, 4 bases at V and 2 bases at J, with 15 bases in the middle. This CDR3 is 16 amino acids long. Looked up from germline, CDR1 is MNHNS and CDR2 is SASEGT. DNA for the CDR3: TGTGCCAGCAGTGGCGTTGGGGTGGGCCCCTACAATGAGCAGTTCTTC. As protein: CASSGVGVGPYNEQFF.

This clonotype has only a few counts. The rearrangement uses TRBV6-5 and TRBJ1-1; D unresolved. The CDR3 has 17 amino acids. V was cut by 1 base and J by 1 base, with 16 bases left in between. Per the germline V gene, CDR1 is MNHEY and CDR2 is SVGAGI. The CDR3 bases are TGTGCCAGCAGTTACTACCCGGGCCCTAAAACGAACACTGAAGCTTTCTTT. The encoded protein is CASSYYPGPKTNTEAFF.

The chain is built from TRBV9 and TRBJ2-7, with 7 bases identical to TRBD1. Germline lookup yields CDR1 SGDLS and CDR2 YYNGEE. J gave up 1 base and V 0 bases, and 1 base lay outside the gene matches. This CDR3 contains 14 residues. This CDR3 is CASSVGGQSYEQYF. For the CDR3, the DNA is TGTGCCAGCAGCGTAGGGGGACAGTCCTACGAGCAGTACTTC.

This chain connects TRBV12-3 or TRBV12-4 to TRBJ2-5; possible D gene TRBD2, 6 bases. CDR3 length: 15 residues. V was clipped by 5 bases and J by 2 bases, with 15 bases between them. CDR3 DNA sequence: TGTGCCAGCAGTCCCCCCGGGGGAAGACAAGAGACCCAGTACTTC. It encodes CASSPPGGRQETQYF.

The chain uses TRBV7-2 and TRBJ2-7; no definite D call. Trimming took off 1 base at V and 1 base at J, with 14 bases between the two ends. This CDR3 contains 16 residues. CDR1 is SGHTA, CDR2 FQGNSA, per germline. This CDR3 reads CASSLGGALRSYEQYF. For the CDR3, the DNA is TGTGCCAGCAGCTTAGGGGGTGCCTTGCGTTCCTACGAGCAGTACTTC.

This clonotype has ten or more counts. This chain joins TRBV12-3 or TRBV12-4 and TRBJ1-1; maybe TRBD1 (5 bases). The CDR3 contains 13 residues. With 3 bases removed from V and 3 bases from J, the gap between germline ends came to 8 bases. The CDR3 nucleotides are TGTGCCAGCAGTTTCAGGGTCCACACTGAAGCTTTCTTT. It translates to CASSFRVHTEAFF.